A single sample is the source of the 6 T cell receptor beta chains below, sequenced in a study of blood T cells in healthy people across ages. Sample-barcoded 5' priming and a J-beta primer mix drove a second PCR of roughly 7 to 11 cycles. Using its own MiXCR run on the 5' RACE reads, TCRdb lists one record per CDR3 protein. The sample lists about 1.6 million distinct CDR3 sequences; roughly 32% were seen once. Material: blood. The receptors derive from a young woman in good health.

This sequence joins TRBV7-6 and TRBJ2-3; 7 bases are a match to TRBD2. The V gene end was trimmed by 1 base and the J gene end by 1 base; junction bases not matched to a gene: 17. CDR1 and CDR2 from the germline V gene are SGHVS and FNYEAQ. The CDR3 contains 20 residues. Written as DNA, the CDR3 is TGTGCCAGCAGCTTAGGGCCCGGAACGGGGGGAGCGGGACGCACAGATACGCAGTATTTT. Its protein is CASSLGPGTGGAGRTDTQYF.

Note on this clonotype: Since no conserved phenylalanine or tryptophan closes the CDR3, a read error is the likely cause. V usage is TRBV20-1 and J usage is TRBJ1-5, with a weak D call TRBD1 (5 bases). The length of the CDR3 is 13 residues. CDR1 DFQATT and CDR2 SNEGSKA come from the germline V gene (reference sequence). V lost 4 bases and J 6 bases, leaving 13 bases between the germline ends. CDR3 region: CSAKGERGQPQHL. CDR3 DNA: TGCAGTGCTAAAGGGGAGAGGGGTCAGCCCCAGCATTTG.

This clonotype has just a few counts. The V and J genes are TRBV27 and TRBJ2-7; the match to TRBD2 covers 15 bases. Germline trimming cut 4 bases from V and 0 bases from J; bases unmatched to any gene: 4. This CDR3 is 17 amino acids long. Germline V CDR1 and CDR2: MNHEY, SMNVEV (reference sequence). The CDR3 sequence: CASSSGLAGGNSYEQYF. The CDR3 DNA sequence: TGTGCCAGCAGTTCCGGACTAGCGGGAGGGAACTCCTACGAGCAGTACTTC.

This clonotype was counted many times. The chain has TRBV4-1 and TRBJ1-1, with no clear D. V was shortened by 0 bases and J by 7 bases, with 9 bases between the two germline ends. CDR1 MGHRA and CDR2 YSYEKL come from the germline V gene. CDR3 size: 13 residues. The CDR3, as DNA: TGCGCCAGCAGCCAAGATCCGCACAGTGAAGCTTTCTTT. Encoded protein: CASSQDPHSEAFF.

In this sample, this clonotype turned up a few times. The chain has TRBV28 and TRBJ2-3; tentatively, D is TRBD2 (6 bases). The CDR3 contains 15 residues. The germline gives CDR1 MDHEN, CDR2 SYDVKM. Deletions cut 8 bases from V and 3 bases from J, with 18 bases between. Here the CDR3 reads CASASGSGLTDTQYF. The CDR3 DNA reads as TGTGCCAGCGCATCCGGGAGCGGGTTAACAGATACGCAGTATTTT.

Points on this clonotype: This is likely a read error, given that the CDR3 carries no conserved phenylalanine or tryptophan at its end. V and J are TRBV3-1 and TRBJ2-2; no clear D gene. Germline assignment: CDR1 LGHDT and CDR2 YNNKEL (reference sequence). The CDR3 totals 16 residues. This CDR3 reads CASSQIIGAGTGELFV. The CDR3 nucleotides are TGTGCTAGCAGCCAAATAATAGGAGCTGGCACCGGGGAGCTGTTTGTT.